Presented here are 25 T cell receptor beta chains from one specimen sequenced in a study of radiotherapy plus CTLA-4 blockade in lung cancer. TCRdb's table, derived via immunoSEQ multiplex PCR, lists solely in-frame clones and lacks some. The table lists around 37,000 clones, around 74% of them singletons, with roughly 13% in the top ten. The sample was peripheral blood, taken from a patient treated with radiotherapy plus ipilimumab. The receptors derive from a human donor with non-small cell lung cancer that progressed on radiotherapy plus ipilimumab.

The CDR3 coding sequence is TGCGCCAGCAGCTTACAAGAGACCCAGTACTTC. It specifies CASSLQETQYF. J is TRBJ2-5 and V is TRBV5-1; D is ambiguous. The ends were cut back, 2 bases at V and 2 bases at J, with 1 base in the middle. This CDR3 has 11 residues. Germline lookup yields CDR1 SGHRS and CDR2 YFSETQ.

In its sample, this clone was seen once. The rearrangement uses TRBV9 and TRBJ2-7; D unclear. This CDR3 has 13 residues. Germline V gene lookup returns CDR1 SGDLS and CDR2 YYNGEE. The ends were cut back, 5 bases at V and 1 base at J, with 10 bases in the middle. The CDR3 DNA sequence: TGTGCCAGCAGTGGCTTTCCATCCTACGAGCAGTACTTC. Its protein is CASSGFPSYEQYF. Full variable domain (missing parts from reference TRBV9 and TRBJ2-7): DSGVTQTPKHLITATGQRVTLRCSPRSGDLSVYWYQQSLDQGLQFLIQYYNGEERAKGNILERFSAQQFPDLHSELNLSSLELGDSALYFCASSGFPSYEQYFGPGTRLTVT.

The DNA for the CDR3 is TGTGCCAGCAGTGCTGGACAGGGTGAGCAGTTCTTC. This sequence encodes CASSAGQGEQFF. The rearrangement joins TRBV6-4 to TRBJ2-1; TRBD1 agrees at 8 bases. Per the germline V gene, CDR1 is MRHNA and CDR2 is SNTAGT. The CDR3 runs to 12 residues. V lost 4 bases and J lost 9; bases outside the gene matches: 2.

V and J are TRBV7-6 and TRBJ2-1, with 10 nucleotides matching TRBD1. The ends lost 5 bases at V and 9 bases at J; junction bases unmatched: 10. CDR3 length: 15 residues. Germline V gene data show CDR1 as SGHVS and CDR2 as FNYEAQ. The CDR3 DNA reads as TGTGCCAGCAGCCGCGGTCCGGGACAGGGGTTTGAGCAGTTCTTC. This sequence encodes CASSRGPGQGFEQFF. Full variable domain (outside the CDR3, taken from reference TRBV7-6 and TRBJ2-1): GAGVSQSPRYKVTKRGQDVALRCDPISGHVSLYWYRQALGQGPEFLTYFNYEAQQDKSGLPNDRFSAERPEGSISTLTIQRTEQRDSAMYRCASSRGPGQGFEQFFGPGTRLTVL.

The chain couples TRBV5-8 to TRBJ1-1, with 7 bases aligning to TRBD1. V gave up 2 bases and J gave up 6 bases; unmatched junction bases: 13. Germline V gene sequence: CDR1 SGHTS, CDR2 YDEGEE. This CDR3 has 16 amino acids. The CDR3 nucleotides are TGTGCCAGCAGCTTCCCCAGGACAGGCGGAGGATCTGAAGCTTTCTTT. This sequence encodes CASSFPRTGGGSEAFF.

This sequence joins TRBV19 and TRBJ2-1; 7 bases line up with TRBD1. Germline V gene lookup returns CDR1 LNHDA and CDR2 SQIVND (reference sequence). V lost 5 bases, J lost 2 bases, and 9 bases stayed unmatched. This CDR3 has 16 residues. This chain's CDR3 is CASSPPRQGTYNEQFF. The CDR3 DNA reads TGTGCCAGTAGTCCTCCCCGACAGGGCACCTACAATGAGCAGTTCTTC. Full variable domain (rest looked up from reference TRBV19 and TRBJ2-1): DGGITQSPKYLFRKEGQNVTLSCEQNLNHDAMYWYRQDPGQGLRLIYYSQIVNDFQKGDIAEGYSVSREKKESFPLTVTSAQKNPTAFYLCASSPPRQGTYNEQFFGPGTRLTVL.

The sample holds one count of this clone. CDR3 protein: CASSFSGSSYNEQFF. In DNA, the CDR3 is TGTGCCAGCAGCTTTAGCGGGAGCTCCTACAATGAGCAGTTCTTC. This chain joins TRBV7-9 and TRBJ2-1, with 9 positions matching TRBD2. Trimming cost V 3 bases and J 0 bases; bases outside gene matches: 0. The length of the CDR3 is 15 residues. Germline-derived CDR1 and CDR2 are SEHNR and FQNEAQ (reference sequence).

CDR3 nucleotides: TGCGCCAGCAGCCAAAGGGATTCTGCCTATAATTCACCCCTCCACTTT. Its protein is CASSQRDSAYNSPLHF. The V gene is TRBV4-3, the J gene TRBJ1-6, with D unresolved. The CDR3 totals 16 residues. Germline assignment: CDR1 LGHNA and CDR2 YSLEER. V lost 2 bases, J lost 2 bases, and 10 bases lay in between.

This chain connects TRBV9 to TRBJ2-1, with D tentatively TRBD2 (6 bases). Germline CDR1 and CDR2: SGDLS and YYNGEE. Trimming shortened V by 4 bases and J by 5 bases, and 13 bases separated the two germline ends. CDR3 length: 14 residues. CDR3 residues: CASSITGTHNEQFF. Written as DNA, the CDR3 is TGTGCCAGCAGCATAACCGGGACTCACAATGAGCAGTTCTTC.

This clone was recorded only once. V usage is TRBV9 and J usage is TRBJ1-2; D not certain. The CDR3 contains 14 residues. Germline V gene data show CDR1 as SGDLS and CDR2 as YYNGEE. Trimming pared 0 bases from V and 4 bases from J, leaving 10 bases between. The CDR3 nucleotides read TGTGCCAGCAGCGTAGGGACGGTGAGCTATGGCTACACCTTC. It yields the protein CASSVGTVSYGYTF.

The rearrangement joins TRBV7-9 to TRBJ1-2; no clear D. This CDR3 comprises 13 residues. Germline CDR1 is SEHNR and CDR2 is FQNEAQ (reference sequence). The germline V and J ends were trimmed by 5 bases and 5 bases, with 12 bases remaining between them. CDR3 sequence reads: CASSLQGPYGYTF. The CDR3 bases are TGTGCCAGCAGCCTTCAAGGACCTTATGGCTACACCTTC.

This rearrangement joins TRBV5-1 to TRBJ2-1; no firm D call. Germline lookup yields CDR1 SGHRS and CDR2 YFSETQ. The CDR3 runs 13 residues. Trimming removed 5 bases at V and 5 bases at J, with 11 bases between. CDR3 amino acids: CASSSDWDNEQFF. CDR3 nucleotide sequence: TGCGCCAGCAGTTCTGACTGGGACAATGAGCAGTTCTTC.

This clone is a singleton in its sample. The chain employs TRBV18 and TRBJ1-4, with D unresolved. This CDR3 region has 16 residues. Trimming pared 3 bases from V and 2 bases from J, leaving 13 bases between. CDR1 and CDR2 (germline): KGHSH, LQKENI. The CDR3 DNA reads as TGTGCCAGCTCACCGAGCCTGACGGATACTAATGAAAAACTGTTTTTT. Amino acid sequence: CASSPSLTDTNEKLFF. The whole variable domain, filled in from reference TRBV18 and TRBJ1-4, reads NAGVMQNPRHLVRRRGQEARLRCSPMKGHSHVYWYRQLPEEGLKFMVYLQKENIIDESGMPKERFSAEFPKEGPSILRIQQVVRGDSAAYFCASSPSLTDTNEKLFFGSGTQLSVL.

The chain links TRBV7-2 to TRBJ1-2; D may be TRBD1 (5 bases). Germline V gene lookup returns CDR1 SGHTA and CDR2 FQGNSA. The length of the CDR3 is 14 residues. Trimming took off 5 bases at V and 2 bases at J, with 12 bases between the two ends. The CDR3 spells CASSTGTGNYGYTF. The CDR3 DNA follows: TGTGCCAGCAGCACCGGGACCGGGAACTATGGCTACACCTTC.

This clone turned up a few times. CDR3 DNA: TGTGCCAGCAGCGTAGACAGGGGGCCGTTGAACACCATATATTTT. It translates to CASSVDRGPLNTIYF. The rearrangement joins TRBV9 to TRBJ1-3, with 9 bases matching TRBD1. This CDR3 region has 15 residues. Germline CDR1 is SGDLS and CDR2 is YYNGEE. The V segment lost 0 bases and the J segment 7 bases; nucleotides outside the gene matches: 5.

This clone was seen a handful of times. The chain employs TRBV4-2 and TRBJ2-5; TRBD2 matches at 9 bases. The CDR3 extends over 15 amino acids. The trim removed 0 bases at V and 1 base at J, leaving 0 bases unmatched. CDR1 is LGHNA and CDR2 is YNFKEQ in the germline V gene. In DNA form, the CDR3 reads TGTGCCAGCAGCCAAGAGCGGGGGGGCCAAGAGACCCAGTACTTC. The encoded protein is CASSQERGGQETQYF.

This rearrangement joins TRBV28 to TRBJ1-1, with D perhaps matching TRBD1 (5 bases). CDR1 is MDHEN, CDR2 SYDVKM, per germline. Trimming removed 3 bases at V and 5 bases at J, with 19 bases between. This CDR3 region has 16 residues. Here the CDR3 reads CASSFGGRPASTEAFF. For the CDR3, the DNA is TGTGCCAGCAGTTTTGGGGGTCGGCCGGCCAGTACTGAAGCTTTCTTT.

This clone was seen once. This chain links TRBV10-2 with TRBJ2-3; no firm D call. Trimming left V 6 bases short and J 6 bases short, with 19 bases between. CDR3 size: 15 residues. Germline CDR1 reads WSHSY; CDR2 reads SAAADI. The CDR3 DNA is TGCGCCAGCAGCGATTCCACAAACTCCGGGGATACGCAGTATTTT. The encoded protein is CASSDSTNSGDTQYF.

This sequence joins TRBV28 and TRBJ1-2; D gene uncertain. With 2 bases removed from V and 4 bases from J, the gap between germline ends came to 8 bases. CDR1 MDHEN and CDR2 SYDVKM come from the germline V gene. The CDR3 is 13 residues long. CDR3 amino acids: CASSLAPIYGYTF. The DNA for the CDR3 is TGTGCCAGCAGTTTAGCACCGATCTATGGCTACACCTTC.

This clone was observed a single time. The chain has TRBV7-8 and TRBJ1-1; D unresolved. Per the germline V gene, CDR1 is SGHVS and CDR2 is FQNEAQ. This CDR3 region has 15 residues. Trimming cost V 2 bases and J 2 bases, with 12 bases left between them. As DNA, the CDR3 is TGTGCCAGCAGCTTAAGCCAAGTCGGAAACACTGAAGCTTTCTTT. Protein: CASSLSQVGNTEAFF.

CDR3 sequence: CASSLTPNQPQHF. Written as DNA, the CDR3 is TGTGCCAGCAGCTTAACACCCAATCAGCCCCAGCATTTT. The gene calls are TRBV11-2 and TRBJ1-5; D unresolved. The CDR3 covers 13 residues. V lost 2 bases and J lost 3, with 5 bases in between. The germline CDR1 and CDR2 sequences are SGHAT and FQNNGV. The whole variable domain, remainder taken from reference TRBV11-2 and TRBJ1-5, is EAGVAQSPRYKIIEKRQSVAFWCNPISGHATLYWYQQILGQGPKLLIQFQNNGVVDDSQLPKDRFSAERLKGVDSTLKIQPAKLEDSAVYLCASSLTPNQPQHFGDGTRLSIL.

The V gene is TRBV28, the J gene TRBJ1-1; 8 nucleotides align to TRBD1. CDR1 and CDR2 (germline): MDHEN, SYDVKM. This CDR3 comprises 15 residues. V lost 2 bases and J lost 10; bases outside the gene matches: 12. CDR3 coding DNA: TGTGCCAGCAGTTTAGGGGGGGACAGGAGGAGAGGAGCTTTCTTT. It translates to CASSLGGDRRRGAFF. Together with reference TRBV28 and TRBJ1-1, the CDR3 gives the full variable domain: DVKVTQSSRYLVKRTGEKVFLECVQDMDHENMFWYRQDPGLGLRLIYFSYDVKMKEKGDIPEGYSVSREKKERFSLILESASTNQTSMYLCASSLGGDRRRGAFFGQGTRLTVV.

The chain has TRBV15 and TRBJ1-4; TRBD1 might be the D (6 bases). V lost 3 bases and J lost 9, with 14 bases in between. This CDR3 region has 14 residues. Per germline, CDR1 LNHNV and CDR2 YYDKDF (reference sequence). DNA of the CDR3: TGTGCCACCAGCAGGAGAGGGGGAGGGCAAAAACTGTTTTTT. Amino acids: CATSRRGGGQKLFF.

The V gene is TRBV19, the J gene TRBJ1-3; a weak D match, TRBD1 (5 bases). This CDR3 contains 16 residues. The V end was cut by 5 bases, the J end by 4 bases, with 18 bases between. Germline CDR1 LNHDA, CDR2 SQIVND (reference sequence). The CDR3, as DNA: TGTGCCAGTAGTGCAAGACAGATCCGCGGGGGAAACACCATATATTTT. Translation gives CASSARQIRGGNTIYF.

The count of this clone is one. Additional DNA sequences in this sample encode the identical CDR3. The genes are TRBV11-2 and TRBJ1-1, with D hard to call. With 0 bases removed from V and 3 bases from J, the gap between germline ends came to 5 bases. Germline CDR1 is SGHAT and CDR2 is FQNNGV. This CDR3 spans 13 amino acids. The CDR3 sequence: CASSLEADTEAFF. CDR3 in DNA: TGTGCCAGCAGCTTAGAGGCAGACACTGAAGCTTTCTTT.